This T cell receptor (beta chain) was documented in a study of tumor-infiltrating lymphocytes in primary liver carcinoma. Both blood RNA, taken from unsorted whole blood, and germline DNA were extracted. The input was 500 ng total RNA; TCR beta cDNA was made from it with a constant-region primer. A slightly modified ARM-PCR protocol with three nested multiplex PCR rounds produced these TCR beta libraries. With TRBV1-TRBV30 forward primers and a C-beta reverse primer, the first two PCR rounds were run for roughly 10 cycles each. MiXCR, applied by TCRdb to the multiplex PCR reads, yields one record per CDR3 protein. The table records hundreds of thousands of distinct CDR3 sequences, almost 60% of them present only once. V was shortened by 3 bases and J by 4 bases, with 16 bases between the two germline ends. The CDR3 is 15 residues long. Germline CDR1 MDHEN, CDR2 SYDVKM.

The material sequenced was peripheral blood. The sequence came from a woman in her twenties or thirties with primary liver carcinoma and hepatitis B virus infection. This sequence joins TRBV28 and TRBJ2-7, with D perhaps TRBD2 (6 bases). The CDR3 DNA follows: TGTGCCAGCAGTTTTGGAGGGAAAAGGAGTTACGAGCAGTACTTC. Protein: CASSFGGKRSYEQYF.